The next 2 T cell receptor beta chains were all read from a single sample in a study of early T cells in non-severe SARS-CoV-2 infection. TCRdb fed the 5' RACE reads into MiXCR, producing one record per CDR3 protein. This table holds tens of thousands of distinct CDR3 sequences, about 6% found once. The sequencing here drew on whole blood, taken at baseline. The receptors here all came from an adult who was a healthcare worker with PCR-confirmed SARS-CoV-2 infection or an uninfected control (not recorded which).

This clonotype was detected ten times or more. V is TRBV6-6 and J is TRBJ1-1, with a tentative D call TRBD1 (6 bases). The CDR3 is 17 residues long. The V gene lost 5 bases and the J gene lost 5 bases, with 24 bases spanning the gap. Germline CDR1 and CDR2: MNHNY and SVGAGI (reference sequence). The CDR3, as DNA: TGTGCCAGCAGTAGCCTCTTCACAGGGTTGGACGGGACTGAAGCTTTCTTT. Translation: CASSSLFTGLDGTEAFF.

This clonotype occurred many times. The gene calls are TRBV25-1 and TRBJ2-2; D not certain. V gave up 2 bases and J gave up 0 bases, with 16 bases separating them. Germline V lookup: CDR1 MGHDK, CDR2 SYGVNS. The CDR3 has 18 amino acids. CDR3 bases: TGTGCCAGCAGTGAAGTTCTTTTTGACGGCGCGAACACCGGGGAGCTGTTTTTT. Protein: CASSEVLFDGANTGELFF.